This T cell receptor (beta chain) is from a study of identical twins' blood T cells. MiXCR, run by TCRdb on the 5' RACE reads, gives a single entry per CDR3 protein. This table has 400,000 or so distinct CDR3 sequences, 28% appearing once. Germline V gene data show CDR1 as SGHVS and CDR2 as FNYEAQ. V was trimmed by 5 bases and J by 5 bases, leaving 11 bases between them. The CDR3 spans 13 residues. For this clonotype: What it binds is not known.

Notes on the study in general: Shared CDR3 clonotype counts between two donors mainly tracked the product of their cloneset sizes, twins included. V gene usage reportedly matched far better within twin pairs than unrelated donors.

Sequencing was carried out using PBMCs. The receptor was isolated from a woman between 18 and 50 years old in good health. The chain links TRBV7-6 to TRBJ2-3, with no clear D. The chain's CDR3 is CASSPPFRDTQYF. The CDR3 nucleotides are TGTGCCAGCAGCCCCCCTTTTCGAGATACGCAGTATTTT.